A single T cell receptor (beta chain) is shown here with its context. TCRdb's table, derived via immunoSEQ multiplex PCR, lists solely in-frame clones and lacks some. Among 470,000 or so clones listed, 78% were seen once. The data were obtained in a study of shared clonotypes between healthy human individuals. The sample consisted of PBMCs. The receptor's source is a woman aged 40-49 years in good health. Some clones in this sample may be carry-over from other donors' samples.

The CDR3 nucleotides read TGTGCCTGGAGTCCGGGACTAGCGACCGGGGAGCTGTTTTTT. It specifies CAWSPGLATGELFF. The rearrangement uses TRBV30 and TRBJ2-2; 10 bases map to TRBD2. The J segment lost 5 bases and the V segment lost 2 bases, leaving 2 bases of the junction unmatched. The germline V gene has CDR1 GTSNPN and CDR2 SVGIG (reference sequence). The CDR3 totals 14 residues.